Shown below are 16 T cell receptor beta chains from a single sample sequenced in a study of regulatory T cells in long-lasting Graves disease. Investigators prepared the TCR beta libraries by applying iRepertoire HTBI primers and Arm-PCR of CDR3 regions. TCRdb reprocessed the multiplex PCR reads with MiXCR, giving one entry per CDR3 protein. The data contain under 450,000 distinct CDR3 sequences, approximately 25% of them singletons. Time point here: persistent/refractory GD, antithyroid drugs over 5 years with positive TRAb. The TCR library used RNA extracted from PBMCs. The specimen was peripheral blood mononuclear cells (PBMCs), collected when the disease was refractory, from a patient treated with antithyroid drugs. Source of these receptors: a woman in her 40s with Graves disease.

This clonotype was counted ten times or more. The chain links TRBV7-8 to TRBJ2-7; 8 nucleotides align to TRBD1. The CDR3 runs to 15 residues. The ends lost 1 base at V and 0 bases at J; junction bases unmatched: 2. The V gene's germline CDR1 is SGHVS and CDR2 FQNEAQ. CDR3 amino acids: CASSLVGQDSYEQYF. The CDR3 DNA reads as TGTGCCAGCAGCTTAGTGGGACAGGACTCCTACGAGCAGTACTTC.

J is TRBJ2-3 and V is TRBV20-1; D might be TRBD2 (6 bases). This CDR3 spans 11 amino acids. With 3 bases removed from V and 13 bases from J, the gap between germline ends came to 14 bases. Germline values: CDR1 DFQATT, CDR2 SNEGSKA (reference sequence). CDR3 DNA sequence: TGCAGTGCTAGCAGGGACTCGACCAAGTATTTT. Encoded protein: CSASRDSTKYF.

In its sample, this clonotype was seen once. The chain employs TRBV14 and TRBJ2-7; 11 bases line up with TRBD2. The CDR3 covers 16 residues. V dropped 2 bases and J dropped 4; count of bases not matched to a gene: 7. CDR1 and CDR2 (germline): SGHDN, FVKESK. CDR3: CASSQSSGRGLYEQYF. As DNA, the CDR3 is TGTGCCAGCAGCCAAAGTAGCGGGAGGGGATTGTACGAGCAGTACTTC.

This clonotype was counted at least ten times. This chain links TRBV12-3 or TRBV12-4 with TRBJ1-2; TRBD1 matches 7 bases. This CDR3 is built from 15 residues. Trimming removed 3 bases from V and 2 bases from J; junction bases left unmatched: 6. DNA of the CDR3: TGTGCCAGCAGTTTCATGACAGGGCCCAACTATGGCTACACCTTC. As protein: CASSFMTGPNYGYTF.

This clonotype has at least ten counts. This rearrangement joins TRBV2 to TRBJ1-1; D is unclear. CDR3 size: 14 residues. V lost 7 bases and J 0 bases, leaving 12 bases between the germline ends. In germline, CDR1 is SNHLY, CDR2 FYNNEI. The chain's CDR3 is CASIRSALNTEAFF. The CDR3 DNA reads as TGTGCCAGCATTCGATCAGCGCTGAACACTGAAGCTTTCTTT.

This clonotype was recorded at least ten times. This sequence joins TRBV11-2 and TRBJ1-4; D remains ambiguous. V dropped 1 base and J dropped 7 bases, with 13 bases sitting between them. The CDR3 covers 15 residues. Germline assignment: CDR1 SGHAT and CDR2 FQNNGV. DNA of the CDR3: TGTGCCAGCAGCTTAGGAGGCAGTTTGGTTGAAAAACTGTTTTTT. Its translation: CASSLGGSLVEKLFF.

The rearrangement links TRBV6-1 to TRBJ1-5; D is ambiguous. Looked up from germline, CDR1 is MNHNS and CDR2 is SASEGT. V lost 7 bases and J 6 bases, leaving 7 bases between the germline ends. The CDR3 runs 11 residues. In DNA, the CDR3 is TGTGCCAGCACAAAGGGTCAGCCCCAGCATTTT. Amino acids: CASTKGQPQHF.

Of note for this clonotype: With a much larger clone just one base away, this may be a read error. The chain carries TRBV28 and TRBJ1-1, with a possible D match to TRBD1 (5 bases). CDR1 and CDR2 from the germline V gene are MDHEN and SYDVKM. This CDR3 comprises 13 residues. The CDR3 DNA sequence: TGTGCCGGCAGTACCCCGGGGCTAAGAAGGGCTTTCTTT. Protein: CAGSTPGLRRAFF.

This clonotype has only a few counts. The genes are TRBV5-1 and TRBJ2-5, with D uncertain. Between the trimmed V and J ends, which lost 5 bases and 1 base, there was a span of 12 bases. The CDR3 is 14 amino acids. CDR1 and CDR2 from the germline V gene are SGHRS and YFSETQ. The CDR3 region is CASRHGPSQETQYF. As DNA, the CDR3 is TGCGCCAGCAGGCACGGACCCAGCCAAGAGACCCAGTACTTC.

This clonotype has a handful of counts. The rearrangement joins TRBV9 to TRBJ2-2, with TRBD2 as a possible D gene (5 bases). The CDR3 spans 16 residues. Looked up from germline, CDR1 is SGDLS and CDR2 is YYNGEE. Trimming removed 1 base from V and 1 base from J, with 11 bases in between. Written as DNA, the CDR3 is TGTGCCAGCAGCGTACGTGAGGGCCGGAACACCGGGGAGCTGTTTTTT. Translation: CASSVREGRNTGELFF.

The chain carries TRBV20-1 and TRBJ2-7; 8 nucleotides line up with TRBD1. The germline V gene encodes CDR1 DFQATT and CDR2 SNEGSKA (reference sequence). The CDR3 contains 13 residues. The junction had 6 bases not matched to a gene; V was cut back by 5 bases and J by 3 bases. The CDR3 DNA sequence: TGCAGTGCTGACGGGACAGGCGACTACGAGCAGTACTTC. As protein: CSADGTGDYEQYF.

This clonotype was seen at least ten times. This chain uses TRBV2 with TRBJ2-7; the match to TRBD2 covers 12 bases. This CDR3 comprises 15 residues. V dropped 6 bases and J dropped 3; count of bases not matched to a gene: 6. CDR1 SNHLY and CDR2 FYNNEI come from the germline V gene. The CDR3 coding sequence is TGTGCCAGCAGCGTCGGACTAGCGGGAAACTACGAGCAGTACTTC. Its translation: CASSVGLAGNYEQYF.

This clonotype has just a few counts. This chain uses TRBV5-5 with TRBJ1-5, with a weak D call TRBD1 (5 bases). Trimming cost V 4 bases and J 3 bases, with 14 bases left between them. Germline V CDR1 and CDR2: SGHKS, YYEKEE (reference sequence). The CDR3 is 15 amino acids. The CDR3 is CASSIGLGVNQPQHF. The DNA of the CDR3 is TGTGCCAGCAGCATTGGACTGGGGGTCAATCAGCCCCAGCATTTT.

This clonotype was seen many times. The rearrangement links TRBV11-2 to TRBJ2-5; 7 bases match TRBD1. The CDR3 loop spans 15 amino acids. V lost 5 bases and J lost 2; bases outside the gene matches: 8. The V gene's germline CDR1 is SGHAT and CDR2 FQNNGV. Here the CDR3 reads CASSVATGWQETQYF. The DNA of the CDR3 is TGTGCCAGCAGCGTCGCGACAGGGTGGCAAGAGACCCAGTACTTC.

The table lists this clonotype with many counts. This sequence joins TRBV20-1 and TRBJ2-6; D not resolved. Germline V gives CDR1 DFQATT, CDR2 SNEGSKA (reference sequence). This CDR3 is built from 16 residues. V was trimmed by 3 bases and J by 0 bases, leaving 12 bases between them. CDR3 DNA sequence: TGCAGTGCTAGGGTTTTGACGATCTCTGGGGCCAACGTCCTGACTTTC. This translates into CSARVLTISGANVLTF.

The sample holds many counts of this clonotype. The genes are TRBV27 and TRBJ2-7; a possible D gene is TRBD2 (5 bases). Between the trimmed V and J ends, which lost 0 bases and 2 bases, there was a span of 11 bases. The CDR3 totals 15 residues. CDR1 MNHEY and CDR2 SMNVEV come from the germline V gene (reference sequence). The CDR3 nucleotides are TGTGCCAGCAGTTTATCGATCGGACTGCCCTACGAGCAGTACTTC. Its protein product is CASSLSIGLPYEQYF.